Each of the 13 T cell receptor beta chains below was sequenced from the same sample in a study of blood T cell repertoires in COVID-19. Clones were sequenced by immunoSEQ multiplex PCR, and TCRdb holds only the in-frame ones, with some missing. The table has more than 95,000 clones, 81% seen once; the top ten hold about 18%. The sequencing sample was made of peripheral blood. These receptors were obtained from a young man with COVID-19, enrolled during active disease.

The rearrangement uses TRBV9 and TRBJ2-1; perhaps TRBD2 as D (7 bases). V dropped 4 bases and J dropped 4 bases, with 18 bases sitting between them. Germline lookup yields CDR1 SGDLS and CDR2 YYNGEE. The CDR3 extends over 16 amino acids. The CDR3, as DNA: TGTGCCAGCAGCAGCCGCGGGGGCAAGTCTTACAATGAGCAGTTCTTC. Translated: CASSSRGGKSYNEQFF.

This chain uses TRBV28 with TRBJ2-3; a weak D match, TRBD2 (5 bases). The V end was cut by 7 bases, the J end by 6 bases, with 23 bases between. Germline V gives CDR1 MDHEN, CDR2 SYDVKM. The CDR3 contains 16 residues. The CDR3 DNA is TGTGCCAGCACCGATCGGGTTAAGCGGCTCCGGGATACGCAGTATTTT. Amino acid sequence: CASTDRVKRLRDTQYF.

The J gene is TRBJ2-3, the V gene TRBV28, with 11 bases that match TRBD2. Germline CDR1 reads MDHEN; CDR2 reads SYDVKM. V shed 1 base and J 5 bases; nucleotides not matched to a gene: 8. The CDR3 covers 17 residues. This CDR3 is CASSLLIAGGPVDTQYF. Here the CDR3 DNA reads TGTGCCAGCAGTTTATTGATAGCGGGAGGGCCTGTAGATACGCAGTATTTT.

This sequence joins TRBV19 and TRBJ1-5, with 9 bases that match TRBD1. Trimming at V came to 4 bases and at J to 7 bases, leaving 5 bases not matched to a gene. The CDR3 sequence is 14 residues long. The V gene's germline CDR1 is LNHDA and CDR2 SQIVND (reference sequence). DNA of the CDR3: TGTGCCAGTAGTACCGGGACAGGGAACCAGCCCCAGCATTTT. Its protein product is CASSTGTGNQPQHF.

This chain uses TRBV28 with TRBJ2-7, with a possible D match to TRBD1 (6 bases). V dropped 8 bases and J dropped 2 bases, with 19 bases sitting between them. There are 15 residues in the CDR3. Per the germline V gene, CDR1 is MDHEN and CDR2 is SYDVKM. In nucleotides, the CDR3 is TGTGCCAGCCCACCTCGACAGGCAGGCCCCTACGAGCAGTACTTC. Translation: CASPPRQAGPYEQYF. The full variable domain, in which reference TRBV28 and TRBJ2-7 provide the parts outside the CDR3, is DVKVTQSSRYLVKRTGEKVFLECVQDMDHENMFWYRQDPGLGLRLIYFSYDVKMKEKGDIPEGYSVSREKKERFSLILESASTNQTSMYLCASPPRQAGPYEQYFGPGTRLTVT.

Of note for this clone: One end of the junction is discordant with germline, which a read error may explain. The V call is TRBV24-1, the J call TRBJ1-1, with TRBD1 identical over 8 bases. CDR1 and CDR2 from the germline V gene are KGHDR and SFDVKD. The CDR3 covers 17 residues. CDR3 sequence: CATSFRDRPPYNTEAFF. The CDR3 region has the DNA TGTGCCACCAGTTTCCGGGACAGGCCACCCTACAACACGGAAGCTTTCTTT.

The rearrangement uses TRBV27 and TRBJ1-3; no firm D call. Trimming removed 3 bases from V and 2 bases from J, with 17 bases in between. The length of the CDR3 is 17 residues. In germline, CDR1 is MNHEY, CDR2 SMNVEV (reference sequence). The CDR3 DNA follows: TGTGCCAGCAGTTTGTCATATTTTAGCGGGCCTGGAAACACCATATATTTT. Translated: CASSLSYFSGPGNTIYF.

This clone is a singleton in its sample. V and J are TRBV13 and TRBJ1-3; 7 bases are shared with TRBD1. The CDR3 is made up of 18 amino acids. J gave up 0 bases and V 5 bases, and 13 bases lay outside the gene matches. CDR1 PRHDT and CDR2 FYEKMQ come from the germline V gene (reference sequence). This CDR3 reads CASSLGTALLSSGNTIYF. CDR3 DNA sequence: TGTGCCAGCAGCCTCGGGACAGCGCTCCTGAGCTCTGGAAACACCATATATTTT.

V gene TRBV28 combines with J gene TRBJ2-5; 12 bases line up with TRBD1. This CDR3 has 14 residues. Looked up from germline, CDR1 is MDHEN and CDR2 is SYDVKM. V lost 6 bases, J lost 5 bases, and 4 bases stayed unmatched. The DNA for the CDR3 is TGTGCCAGCAGGGGACAGGGGGCGAGGGAGACCCAGTACTTC. Translating it yields CASRGQGARETQYF.

This sequence joins TRBV18 and TRBJ1-1; perhaps TRBD1 as D (6 bases). The CDR3 contains 13 residues. From germline, CDR1 is KGHSH and CDR2 LQKENI. Between the trimmed V and J ends, which lost 5 bases and 1 base, there was a span of 8 bases. CDR3 residues: CASSGGRNTEAFF. CDR3 sequence (DNA): TGTGCCAGCTCAGGGGGCAGGAACACTGAAGCTTTCTTT. Full variable domain (missing parts from reference TRBV18 and TRBJ1-1): NAGVMQNPRHLVRRRGQEARLRCSPMKGHSHVYWYRQLPEEGLKFMVYLQKENIIDESGMPKERFSAEFPKEGPSILRIQQVVRGDSAAYFCASSGGRNTEAFFGQGTRLTVV.

This chain joins TRBV11-3 and TRBJ1-1; possible D gene TRBD1, 5 bases. Trimming left V 1 base short and J 0 bases short, with 9 bases between. The CDR3 sequence is 15 residues long. CDR1 and CDR2 (germline): SGHNT, YENEEA. The CDR3 region is CASSLVRGMNTEAFF. The CDR3, as DNA: TGTGCCAGCAGCTTAGTTCGGGGGATGAACACTGAAGCTTTCTTT.

The rearrangement links TRBV7-5 to TRBJ2-3; the table's D call TRBD2 went unverified against the DNA. TRBV7-5 is deemed a pseudogene. The CDR3 totals 20 residues. The CDR3 DNA sequence: TGTGCCAGAAGCTCCGAAAGAGCCGACGGCGGGCTACGGGGCACAGATACGCAGTATTTT. This sequence encodes CARSSERADGGLRGTDTQYF.

The chain couples TRBV10-3 to TRBJ2-6, with 8 bases lining up with TRBD2. The CDR3 is made up of 14 amino acids. The trim removed 6 bases at V and 2 bases at J, leaving 0 bases unmatched. Germline V gene data show CDR1 as ENHRY and CDR2 as SYGVKD. CDR3 sequence reads: CAIRRGAGANVLTF. The CDR3 DNA sequence: TGTGCCATCAGGCGGGGGGCTGGGGCCAACGTCCTGACTTTC.